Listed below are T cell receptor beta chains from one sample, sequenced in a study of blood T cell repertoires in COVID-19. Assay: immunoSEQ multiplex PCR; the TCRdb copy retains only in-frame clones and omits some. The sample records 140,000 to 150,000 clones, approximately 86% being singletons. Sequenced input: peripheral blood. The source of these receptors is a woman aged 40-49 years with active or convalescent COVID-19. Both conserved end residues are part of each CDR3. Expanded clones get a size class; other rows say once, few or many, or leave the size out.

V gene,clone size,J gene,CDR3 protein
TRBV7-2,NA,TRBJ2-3,CASSLERTGGYGTDTQYF
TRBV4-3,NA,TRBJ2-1,CASSQDPPESSYNEQFF
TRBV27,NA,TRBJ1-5,CASSPEDRGGNNQPQHF
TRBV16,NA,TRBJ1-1,CASSQSSAGGEAFF
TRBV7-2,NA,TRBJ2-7,CASSLFLWGTGTYEQYF
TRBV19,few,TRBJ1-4,CASRGGASSNEKLFF
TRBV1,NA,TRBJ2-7,CTSSRRGRASPYEQYF
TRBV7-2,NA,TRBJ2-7,CASSFPQGSYEQYF
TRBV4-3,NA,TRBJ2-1,CASSQGLGSYNEQFF
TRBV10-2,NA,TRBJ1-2,CASSLTSTGGDYGYTF
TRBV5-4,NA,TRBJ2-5,CASSLRQGAQETQYF
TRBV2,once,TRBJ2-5,CASSAPGFGETQYF
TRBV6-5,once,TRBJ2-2,CASRGLAGGTGELFF
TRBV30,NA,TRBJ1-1,CAWSVQGANTEAFF
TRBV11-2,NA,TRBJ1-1,CASSLLSTEAFF
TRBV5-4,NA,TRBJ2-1,CASSPSGGGRRNEQFF
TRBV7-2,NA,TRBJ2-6,CASSNSGTGISGANVLTF
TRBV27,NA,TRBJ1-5,CASRGRNQPQHF
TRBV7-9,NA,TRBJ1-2,CASSLMGQLPYGYTF
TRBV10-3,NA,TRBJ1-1,CAISESVGGPNEAFF
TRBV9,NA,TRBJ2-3,CASSPVVAPSTDTQYF
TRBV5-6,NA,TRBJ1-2,CASTQAVGQGIFGGYTF
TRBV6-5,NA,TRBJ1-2,CASRYPGTGVGYTF
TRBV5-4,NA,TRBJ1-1,CASSLVEGAEAFF
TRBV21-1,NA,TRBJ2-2,CASTTEREALPGELFF
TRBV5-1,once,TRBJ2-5,CASSLLSAGASGDRTQYF
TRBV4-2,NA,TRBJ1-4,CASSTGSINEKLFF
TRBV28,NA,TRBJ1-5,CASSSRRDSNQPQHF
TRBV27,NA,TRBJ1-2,CASSKTGNYGYTF